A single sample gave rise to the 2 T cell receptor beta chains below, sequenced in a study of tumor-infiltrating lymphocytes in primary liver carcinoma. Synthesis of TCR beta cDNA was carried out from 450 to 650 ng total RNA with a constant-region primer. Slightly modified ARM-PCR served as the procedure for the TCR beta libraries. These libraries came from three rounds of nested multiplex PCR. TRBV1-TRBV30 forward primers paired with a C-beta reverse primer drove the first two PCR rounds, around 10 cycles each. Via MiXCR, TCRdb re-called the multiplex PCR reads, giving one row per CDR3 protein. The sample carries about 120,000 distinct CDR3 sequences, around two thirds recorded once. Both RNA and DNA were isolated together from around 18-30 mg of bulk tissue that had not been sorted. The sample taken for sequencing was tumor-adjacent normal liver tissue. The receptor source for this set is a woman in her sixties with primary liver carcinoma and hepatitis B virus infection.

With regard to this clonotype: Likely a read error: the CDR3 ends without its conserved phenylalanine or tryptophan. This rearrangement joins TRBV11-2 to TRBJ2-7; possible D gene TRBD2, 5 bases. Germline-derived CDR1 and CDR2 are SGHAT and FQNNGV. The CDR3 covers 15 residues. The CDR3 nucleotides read TGTGCCAACAGCTTTAGTCGGGGAACCTCCTACGAGCAGTACTTG. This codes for CANSFSRGTSYEQYL.

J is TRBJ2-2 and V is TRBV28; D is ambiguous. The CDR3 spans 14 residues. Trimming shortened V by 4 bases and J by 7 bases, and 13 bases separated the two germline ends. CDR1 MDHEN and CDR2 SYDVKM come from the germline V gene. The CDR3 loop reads CASSSQDPDGELFF. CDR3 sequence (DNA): TGTGCCAGCAGTTCCCAAGACCCGGACGGGGAGCTGTTTTTT.